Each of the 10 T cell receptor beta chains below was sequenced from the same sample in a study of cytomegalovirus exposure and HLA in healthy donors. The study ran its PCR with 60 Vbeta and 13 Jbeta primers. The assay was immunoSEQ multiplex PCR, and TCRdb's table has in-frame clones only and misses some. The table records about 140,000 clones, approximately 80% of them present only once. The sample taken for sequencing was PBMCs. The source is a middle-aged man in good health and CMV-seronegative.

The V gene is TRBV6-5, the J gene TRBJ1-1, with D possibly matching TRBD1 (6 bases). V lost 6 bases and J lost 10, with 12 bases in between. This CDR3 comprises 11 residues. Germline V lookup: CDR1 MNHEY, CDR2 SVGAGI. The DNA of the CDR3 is TGTGCCAGCAGCCAACAGGGAGCAGCTTTCTTT. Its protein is CASSQQGAAFF.

The CDR3 DNA follows: TGTGCCAGCAGTGCAGGGGGAAATGAAAAACTGTTTTTT. Translated, it gives CASSAGGNEKLFF. The chain has TRBV25-1 and TRBJ1-4, with 7 positions matching TRBD1. V shed 4 bases, J shed 5 bases, and the junction held 1 base outside the gene matches. CDR1 and CDR2 from the germline V gene are MGHDK and SYGVNS. This CDR3 has 13 residues.

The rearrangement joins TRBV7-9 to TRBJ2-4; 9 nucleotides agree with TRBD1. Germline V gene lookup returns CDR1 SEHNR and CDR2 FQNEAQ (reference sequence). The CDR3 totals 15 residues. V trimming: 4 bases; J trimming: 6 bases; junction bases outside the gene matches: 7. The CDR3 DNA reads TGTGCCAGCAGCTCCCTGGGACAGGGCGTAAACATTCAGTACTTC. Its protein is CASSSLGQGVNIQYF. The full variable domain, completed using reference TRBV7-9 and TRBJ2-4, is DTGVSQNPRHKITKRGQNVTFRCDPISEHNRLYWYRQTLGQGPEFLTYFQNEAQLEKSRLLSDRFSAERPKGSFSTLEIQRTEQGDSAMYLCASSSLGQGVNIQYFGAGTRLSVL.

This chain's CDR3 is CASSLAVGRNEQFF. The CDR3 region has the DNA TGTGCCAGCAGCTTAGCCGTGGGCCGGAATGAGCAGTTCTTC. The rearrangement links TRBV7-9 to TRBJ2-1, with D unresolved. Germline CDR1 is SEHNR and CDR2 is FQNEAQ (reference sequence). Between the trimmed V and J ends, which lost 0 bases and 7 bases, there was a span of 10 bases. The CDR3 consists of 14 residues.

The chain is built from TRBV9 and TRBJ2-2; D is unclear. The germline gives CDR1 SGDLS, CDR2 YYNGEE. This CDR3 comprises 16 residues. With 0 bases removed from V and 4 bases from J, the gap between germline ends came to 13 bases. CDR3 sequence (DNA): TGTGCCAGCAGCGTAGAGATCAGGTTTACCACCGGGGAGCTGTTTTTT. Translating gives CASSVEIRFTTGELFF.

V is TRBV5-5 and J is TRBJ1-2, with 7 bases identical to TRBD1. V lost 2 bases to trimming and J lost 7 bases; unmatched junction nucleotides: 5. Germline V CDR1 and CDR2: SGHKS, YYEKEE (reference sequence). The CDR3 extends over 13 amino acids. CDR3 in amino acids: CASSLGTAPGYTF. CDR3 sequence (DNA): TGTGCCAGCAGCTTAGGGACAGCCCCTGGCTACACCTTC.

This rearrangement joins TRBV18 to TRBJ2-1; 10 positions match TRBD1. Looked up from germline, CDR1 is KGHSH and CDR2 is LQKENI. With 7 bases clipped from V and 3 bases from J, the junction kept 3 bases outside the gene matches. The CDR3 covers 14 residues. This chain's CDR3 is CASFGDRGYNEQFF. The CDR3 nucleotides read TGTGCCAGCTTTGGGGACAGGGGCTACAATGAGCAGTTCTTC.

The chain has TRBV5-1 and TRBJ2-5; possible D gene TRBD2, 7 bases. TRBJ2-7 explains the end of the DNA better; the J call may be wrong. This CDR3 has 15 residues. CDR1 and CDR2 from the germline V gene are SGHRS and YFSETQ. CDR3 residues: CASSLIGGPSYEQYF. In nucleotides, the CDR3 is TGCGCCAGCAGCTTGATCGGGGGGCCCTCCTACGAGCAGTACTTC.

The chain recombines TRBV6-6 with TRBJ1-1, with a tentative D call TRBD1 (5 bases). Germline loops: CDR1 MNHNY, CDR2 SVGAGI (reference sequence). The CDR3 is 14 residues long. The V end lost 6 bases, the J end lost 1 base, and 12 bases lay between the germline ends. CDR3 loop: CASSLTVTNTEAFF. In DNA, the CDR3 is TGTGCCAGCAGCTTGACAGTAACGAACACTGAAGCTTTCTTT.

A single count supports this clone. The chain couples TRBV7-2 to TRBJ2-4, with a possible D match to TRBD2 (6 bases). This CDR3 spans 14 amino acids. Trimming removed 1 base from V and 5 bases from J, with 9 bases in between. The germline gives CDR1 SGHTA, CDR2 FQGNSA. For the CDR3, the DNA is TGTGCCAGCAGCTTAGTGGAGGGCCAAAACATTCAGTACTTC. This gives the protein CASSLVEGQNIQYF.